The 32 T cell receptor beta chains given below trace back to one sample, sequenced in a study of T cell changes during pregnancy in multiple sclerosis. The protocol was immunoSEQ multiplex PCR, while the TCRdb copy is restricted to in-frame clones and leaves out a portion. The sample has approximately 59,000 clones; around 95% are singletons. The input for sequencing was CD4+ T cells from peripheral blood mononuclear cells, taken before pregnancy. The receptor set was obtained from a female donor with multiple sclerosis, enrolled in a pregnancy study.

CDR3 loop: CASSLLAGGGADTQYF. The CDR3 coding sequence is TGTGCCAGCAGCCTACTAGCGGGAGGAGGCGCAGATACGCAGTATTTT. The genes are TRBV7-9 and TRBJ2-3; TRBD2 aligns across 12 bases. The CDR3 consists of 16 residues. V dropped 5 bases and J dropped 4; count of bases not matched to a gene: 7. The V gene's germline CDR1 is SEHNR and CDR2 FQNEAQ (reference sequence).

The chain uses TRBV2 and TRBJ2-3, with a weak D call TRBD2 (5 bases). V was clipped by 2 bases and J by 5 bases, with 20 bases between them. The CDR3 covers 17 residues. Germline assignment: CDR1 SNHLY and CDR2 FYNNEI. The CDR3 sequence: CASSENPHWGEVDTQYF. The CDR3 bases are TGTGCCAGCAGTGAAAACCCTCATTGGGGAGAAGTAGATACGCAGTATTTT.

The chain links TRBV29-1 to TRBJ2-1, with 7 bases matching TRBD2. The CDR3 length is 16 residues. The germline gives CDR1 SQVTM, CDR2 ANQGSEA. J was trimmed by 0 bases and V by 2 bases; bases with no gene match: 7. The CDR3, as DNA: TGCAGCGTTGAATTGGGAGGCGGGAGCTCCTACAATGAGCAGTTCTTC. This sequence encodes CSVELGGGSSYNEQFF.

V gene TRBV28 combines with J gene TRBJ2-1, with D maybe TRBD1 (6 bases). The germline CDR1 and CDR2 sequences are MDHEN and SYDVKM. CDR3 length: 15 residues. With 3 bases removed from V and 8 bases from J, the gap between germline ends came to 17 bases. The CDR3 is CASSFRDIIMYEQFF. CDR3 coding DNA: TGTGCCAGCAGTTTCCGGGACATAATTATGTATGAGCAGTTCTTC.

The CDR3 coding sequence is TGTGCCAGCCGGACAGTTCCTAATGAAAAACTGTTTTTT. Its protein product is CASRTVPNEKLFF. V and J are TRBV28 and TRBJ1-4; D is perhaps TRBD1 (6 bases). CDR1 MDHEN and CDR2 SYDVKM come from the germline V gene. V was clipped by 8 bases and J by 3 bases, with 10 bases between them. This CDR3 contains 13 residues.

For the CDR3, the DNA is TGCGCCAGCAGCCGTTCCACCGGGACAGTAAACACCGGGGAGCTGTTTTTT. This codes for CASSRSTGTVNTGELFF. This chain connects TRBV4-3 to TRBJ2-2; 7 nucleotides agree with TRBD1. CDR3 length: 17 residues. Germline V gene data show CDR1 as LGHNA and CDR2 as YSLEER. J was trimmed by 2 bases and V by 4 bases; bases with no gene match: 10.

This sequence joins TRBV7-9 and TRBJ1-1; a possible D gene is TRBD1 (5 bases). Germline V gene lookup returns CDR1 SEHNR and CDR2 FQNEAQ (reference sequence). The length of the CDR3 is 15 residues. The V end lost 3 bases, the J end lost 1 base, and 12 bases lay between the germline ends. DNA for the CDR3: TGTGCCAGCAGCTTCCAGACAGCGACGAACACTGAAGCTTTCTTT. It specifies CASSFQTATNTEAFF.

The V call is TRBV27, the J call TRBJ1-1; TRBD1 aligns across 7 bases. CDR1 MNHEY and CDR2 SMNVEV come from the germline V gene (reference sequence). V was clipped by 3 bases and J by 6 bases; unmatched bases: 7. This CDR3 is built from 14 residues. CDR3 in DNA: TGTGCCAGCAGTTTGTTGACAGGGAAAGCTGAAGCTTTCTTT. The encoded protein is CASSLLTGKAEAFF.

The V call is TRBV11-3, the J call TRBJ2-5; a possible D gene is TRBD1 (5 bases). The CDR3 contains 16 residues. Germline V CDR1 and CDR2: SGHNT, YENEEA. V was trimmed by 2 bases and J by 2 bases, leaving 15 bases between them. DNA of the CDR3: TGTGCCAGCAGCTTATGGCCAGGGTCCCATCAAGAGACCCAGTACTTC. Protein sequence: CASSLWPGSHQETQYF.

This chain uses TRBV19 with TRBJ2-7; 10 bases fit TRBD2. CDR3 length: 16 amino acids. V lost 3 bases, J lost 5 bases, and 10 bases stayed unmatched. Germline CDR1 reads LNHDA; CDR2 reads SQIVND (reference sequence). The CDR3 protein is CASSITAGGKENEQYF. The DNA for the CDR3 is TGTGCCAGTAGTATTACAGCGGGAGGGAAGGAAAACGAGCAGTACTTC.

V gene TRBV4-2 combines with J gene TRBJ1-1; maybe TRBD1 (6 bases). Trimming cost V 2 bases and J 4 bases, with 23 bases left between them. The CDR3 extends over 18 amino acids. CDR1 LGHNA and CDR2 YNFKEQ come from the germline V gene. CDR3 in amino acids: CASSQRIMWQGISTEAFF. Written as DNA, the CDR3 is TGTGCCAGCAGCCAACGCATTATGTGGCAGGGGATAAGCACTGAAGCTTTCTTT.

This chain uses TRBV27 with TRBJ2-3, with 7 bases aligning to TRBD1. The CDR3 contains 16 residues. The junction had 7 bases not matched to a gene; V was cut back by 3 bases and J by 1 base. Germline V CDR1 and CDR2: MNHEY, SMNVEV (reference sequence). CDR3 amino acids: CASSFTGVSGTDTQYF. CDR3 nucleotides: TGTGCCAGCAGTTTCACAGGGGTGAGTGGCACAGATACGCAGTATTTT.

The rearrangement joins TRBV4-3 to TRBJ2-7, with TRBD1 matching over 9 bases. Unmatched junction bases numbered 8, after V lost 3 bases and J lost 5 bases. The length of the CDR3 is 15 residues. Germline CDR1 and CDR2: LGHNA and YSLEER. The CDR3 sequence is CASSHQGQGIDEQYF. DNA of the CDR3: TGCGCCAGCAGCCACCAAGGACAGGGGATCGACGAGCAGTACTTC.

V gene TRBV9 combines with J gene TRBJ1-2; possibly TRBD1 for D (6 bases). CDR3 length equals 15 residues. CDR1 is SGDLS and CDR2 is YYNGEE in the germline V gene. The V end was cut by 3 bases, the J end by 7 bases, with 19 bases between. DNA of the CDR3: TGTGCCAGCAGCGAGGGGGTGGTACTGTCTGGTGGCTACACCTTC. Translated: CASSEGVVLSGGYTF.

V is TRBV11-3 and J is TRBJ2-1; a weak D match, TRBD1 (6 bases). CDR3 length: 13 amino acids. The V end lost 5 bases, the J end lost 8 bases, and 13 bases lay between the germline ends. Germline V lookup: CDR1 SGHNT, CDR2 YENEEA. The CDR3, as DNA: TGTGCCAGCAGCAAGCCAGGGGTCCATGAGCAGTTCTTC. Translated: CASSKPGVHEQFF.

The chain uses TRBV18 and TRBJ2-1, with 10 bases fitting TRBD2. The CDR3 covers 13 residues. Germline assignment: CDR1 KGHSH and CDR2 LQKENI. J gave up 7 bases and V 6 bases, and 3 bases lay outside the gene matches. The CDR3 here is CASSPGLANEQFF. The CDR3 nucleotides read TGTGCCAGCTCGCCGGGACTAGCGAATGAGCAGTTCTTC. Full variable domain (missing parts from reference TRBV18 and TRBJ2-1): NAGVMQNPRHLVRRRGQEARLRCSPMKGHSHVYWYRQLPEEGLKFMVYLQKENIIDESGMPKERFSAEFPKEGPSILRIQQVVRGDSAAYFCASSPGLANEQFFGPGTRLTVL.

This clone occurred a few times. The chain recombines TRBV18 with TRBJ2-1, with 10 bases matching TRBD2. CDR3 length: 16 residues. Trimming removed 4 bases from V and 4 bases from J; junction bases left unmatched: 7. Germline V lookup: CDR1 KGHSH, CDR2 LQKENI. The CDR3 sequence: CASSLKTSGYYNEQFF. The DNA of the CDR3 is TGTGCCAGCTCACTAAAGACTAGCGGGTATTACAATGAGCAGTTCTTC.

In its sample, this clone was seen once. This rearrangement joins TRBV10-3 to TRBJ1-2, with 7 bases identical to TRBD1. The CDR3 extends over 16 amino acids. The J segment lost 8 bases and the V segment lost 8 bases, leaving 20 bases of the junction unmatched. Germline CDR1 reads ENHRY; CDR2 reads SYGVKD. The CDR3 DNA is TGTGCCATCGGGGATGACAGGGACGCACCTGGGGAGGGCTACACCTTC. Its protein is CAIGDDRDAPGEGYTF.

This clone was picked up one time. V gene TRBV12-5 combines with J gene TRBJ2-1; 12 nucleotides match TRBD2. The CDR3 is made up of 17 amino acids. In germline, CDR1 is LGHNT, CDR2 FRNRAP. V was pared by 5 bases and J by 7 bases, with 12 bases of the junction left unmatched. CDR3 residues: CASGQPLAGGSTNEQFF. The CDR3 coding sequence is TGTGCTAGTGGTCAACCCCTAGCGGGAGGGAGTACAAATGAGCAGTTCTTC.

This clone was recorded a few times. The chain links TRBV5-5 to TRBJ1-2, with D possibly TRBD1 on 6 matching bases. Germline V gives CDR1 SGHKS, CDR2 YYEKEE (reference sequence). The CDR3 loop spans 15 amino acids. V lost 1 base to trimming and J lost 8 bases, with 18 bases between them. CDR3 in DNA: TGTGCCAGCAGCTTGTATGGTCAGGGGCTTAACGGCTACACCTTC. It yields the protein CASSLYGQGLNGYTF.

The chain has TRBV11-2 and TRBJ2-7; 10 positions match TRBD2. V shed 6 bases, J shed 8 bases, and the junction held 13 bases outside the gene matches. The germline gives CDR1 SGHAT, CDR2 FQNNGV. The CDR3 has 15 residues. This chain's CDR3 is CASSPTSGVSLQQYF. The CDR3 DNA is TGTGCCAGCAGTCCCACTAGCGGGGTCTCCCTCCAGCAGTACTTC.

The CDR3 protein is CASSLVGRINTIYF. As DNA, the CDR3 is TGTGCCAGCAGCTTAGTCGGCAGGATCAACACCATATATTTT. The chain uses TRBV11-3 and TRBJ1-3, with D uncertain. The V and J ends lost 1 base and 7 bases respectively, with 11 bases between them. Germline V gene sequence: CDR1 SGHNT, CDR2 YENEEA. CDR3 size: 14 residues.

The chain has TRBV5-4 and TRBJ2-5; TRBD2 matches 14 bases. The germline CDR1 and CDR2 sequences are SGHNT and YYREEE (reference sequence). V lost 4 bases to trimming and J lost 4 bases; unmatched junction nucleotides: 15. The CDR3 contains 19 residues. CDR3 sequence reads: CASSRTGTSGRVGRETQYF. Written as DNA, the CDR3 is TGTGCCAGCAGCAGGACCGGGACTAGCGGGAGAGTTGGGCGAGAGACCCAGTACTTC.

V and J are TRBV7-2 and TRBJ2-5, with 7 bases aligning to TRBD2. CDR1 is SGHTA, CDR2 FQGNSA, per germline. V lost 4 bases and J lost 2; bases outside the gene matches: 1. The CDR3 has 13 amino acids. This CDR3 is CASSSGGQETQYF. In DNA, the CDR3 is TGTGCCAGCAGCTCCGGGGGGCAAGAGACCCAGTACTTC.

V and J are TRBV15 and TRBJ2-4, with D perhaps TRBD2 (7 bases). The CDR3 loop spans 17 amino acids. From germline, CDR1 is LNHNV and CDR2 YYDKDF (reference sequence). The germline V and J ends were trimmed by 5 bases and 4 bases, with 21 bases remaining between them. This CDR3 is CATSFGSGASGKNIQYF. CDR3 bases: TGTGCCACCAGCTTCGGCTCGGGGGCTAGCGGTAAAAACATTCAGTACTTC. Full variable domain (rest looked up from reference TRBV15 and TRBJ2-4): DAMVIQNPRYQVTQFGKPVTLSCSQTLNHNVMYWYQQKSSQAPKLLFHYYDKDFNNEADTPDNFQSRRPNTSFCFLDIRSPGLGDTAMYLCATSFGSGASGKNIQYFGAGTRLSVL.

The CDR3 bases are TGTGCCAGCAGCTTAAAACACCCGAACACTGAAGCTTTCTTT. Protein: CASSLKHPNTEAFF. The rearrangement links TRBV7-2 to TRBJ1-1; no definite D call. CDR3 length: 14 amino acids. V lost 2 bases, J lost 1 base, and 8 bases lay in between. Germline lookup yields CDR1 SGHTA and CDR2 FQGNSA.

The rearrangement links TRBV27 to TRBJ2-3; weak D call: TRBD2 (5 bases). CDR1 MNHEY and CDR2 SMNVEV come from the germline V gene (reference sequence). V shed 4 bases and J shed 0 bases, with 11 bases lying between them. The CDR3 length is 15 residues. The CDR3 DNA reads TGTGCCAGCAGTTCCTGGACGGGAAGCACAGATACGCAGTATTTT. The encoded protein is CASSSWTGSTDTQYF.

There are a few counts of this clone. This chain connects TRBV18 to TRBJ1-1; 8 bases fit TRBD1. V was clipped by 5 bases and J by 4 bases; unmatched bases: 9. Germline loops: CDR1 KGHSH, CDR2 LQKENI. The CDR3 extends over 15 amino acids. This CDR3 is CASSTRDRNPTEAFF. As DNA, the CDR3 is TGTGCCAGCTCAACACGGGACAGGAACCCCACTGAAGCTTTCTTT. Using reference TRBV18 and TRBJ1-1 for the parts outside the CDR3, the full variable domain is NAGVMQNPRHLVRRRGQEARLRCSPMKGHSHVYWYRQLPEEGLKFMVYLQKENIIDESGMPKERFSAEFPKEGPSILRIQQVVRGDSAAYFCASSTRDRNPTEAFFGQGTRLTVV.

The rearrangement joins TRBV5-1 to TRBJ2-1; 11 bases line up with TRBD2. Germline CDR1 and CDR2: SGHRS and YFSETQ. This CDR3 region has 19 residues. V lost 0 bases, J lost 0 bases, and 8 bases stayed unmatched. CDR3: CASSLVGLAGLLSYNEQFF. CDR3 nucleotides: TGCGCCAGCAGCTTGGTAGGACTAGCGGGCCTACTCTCCTACAATGAGCAGTTCTTC.

The chain has TRBV10-1 and TRBJ1-1; weak D call: TRBD1 (5 bases). V was cut by 3 bases and J by 0 bases, with 8 bases left in between. This CDR3 has 14 residues. Germline V gene lookup returns CDR1 WNHNN and CDR2 SYGVQD (reference sequence). The CDR3 sequence is CASSEQVLNTEAFF. The DNA of the CDR3 is TGCGCCAGCAGTGAACAGGTGTTGAACACTGAAGCTTTCTTT.

V is TRBV11-3 and J is TRBJ2-5, with D possibly TRBD2 on 5 matching bases. The CDR3 spans 14 residues. V lost 2 bases to trimming and J lost 7 bases, with 14 bases between them. Germline CDR1 and CDR2: SGHNT and YENEEA. CDR3 DNA sequence: TGTGCCAGCAGCTTAACCCCTAGTGCGGGGACCCAGTACTTC. Translated, it gives CASSLTPSAGTQYF.

This chain connects TRBV2 to TRBJ2-5, with D possibly being TRBD2 (5 bases). Trimming shortened V by 6 bases and J by 14 bases, and 25 bases separated the two germline ends. The germline V gene has CDR1 SNHLY and CDR2 FYNNEI. The CDR3 is made up of 14 amino acids. The CDR3 spells CASRSGRTGSEVYF. CDR3 DNA: TGTGCCAGCAGGTCAGGTCGGACGGGTTCGGAGGTTTACTTC. Complete variable domain (other parts from reference TRBV2 and TRBJ2-5): EPEVTQTPSHQVTQMGQEVILRCVPISNHLYFYWYRQILGQKVEFLVSFYNNEISEKSEIFDDQFSVERPDGSNFTLKIRSTKLEDSAMYFCASRSGRTGSEVYFGPGTRLLVL.